This T cell receptor (beta chain) emerged from a study of blood T cell repertoires in COVID-19. Background on the study: T cells, B-cell-depleted T cells, or PBMCs supplied cDNA or gDNA.

This CDR3 is 13 amino acids long. Trimming removed 0 bases at V and 3 bases at J, with 7 bases between. Germline values: CDR1 SGHRS, CDR2 YFSETQ. TCRdb keeps only in-frame clones here, not all; method: immunoSEQ multiplex PCR. The sample contains some 180,000 clones, 83% of which appear only once. The sequence came from a woman over 75 with acute or convalescent COVID-19. The sequenced sample consisted of peripheral blood. The V call is TRBV5-1, the J call TRBJ2-7, with a weak D call TRBD1 (6 bases). The CDR3: CASSLGGGYEQYF. The CDR3 coding sequence is TGCGCCAGCAGCTTGGGAGGGGGCTACGAGCAGTACTTC. Full variable domain (missing parts from reference TRBV5-1 and TRBJ2-7): KAGVTQTPRYLIKTRGQQVTLSCSPISGHRSVSWYQQTPGQGLQFLFEYFSETQRNKGNFPGRFSGRQFSNSRSEMNVSTLELGDSALYLCASSLGGGYEQYFGPGTRLTVT.